The source of this T cell receptor (beta chain) is a study of identical twins. TCRdb re-called the 5' RACE reads through MiXCR, storing one row per CDR3 protein. Of roughly 1.6 million distinct CDR3 sequences detected, 25% to 35% appear once; the ten largest clones hold 0.25% to 0.3%. This CDR3 comprises 14 residues. CDR1 is SGHRS, CDR2 YFSETQ, per germline. V shed 1 base and J shed 4 bases, with 8 bases lying between them. The clonotype originates from a newborn girl in good health. Sample: cord blood. The chain is built from TRBV5-1 and TRBJ2-2, with no clear D. The CDR3 DNA is TGCGCCAGCAGCTTGACCCTGATCACCGGGGAGCTGTTTTTT. Protein: CASSLTLITGELFF. Filled out from reference TRBV5-1 and TRBJ2-2, the complete variable domain reads KAGVTQTPRYLIKTRGQQVTLSCSPISGHRSVSWYQQTPGQGLQFLFEYFSETQRNKGNFPGRFSGRQFSNSRSEMNVSTLELGDSALYLCASSLTLITGELFFGEGSRLTVL.